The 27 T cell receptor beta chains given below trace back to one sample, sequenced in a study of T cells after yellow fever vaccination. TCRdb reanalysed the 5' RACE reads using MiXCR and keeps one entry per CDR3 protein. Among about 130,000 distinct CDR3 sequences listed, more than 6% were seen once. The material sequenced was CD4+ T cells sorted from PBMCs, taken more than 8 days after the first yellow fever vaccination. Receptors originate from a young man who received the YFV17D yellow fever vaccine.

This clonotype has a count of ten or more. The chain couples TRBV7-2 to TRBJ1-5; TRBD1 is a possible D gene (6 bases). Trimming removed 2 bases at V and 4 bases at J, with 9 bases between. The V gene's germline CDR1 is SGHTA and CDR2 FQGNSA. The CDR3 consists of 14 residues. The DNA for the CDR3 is TGTGCCAGCAGCTTACTAGGGGGTAATCAGCCCCAGCATTTT. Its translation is CASSLLGGNQPQHF.

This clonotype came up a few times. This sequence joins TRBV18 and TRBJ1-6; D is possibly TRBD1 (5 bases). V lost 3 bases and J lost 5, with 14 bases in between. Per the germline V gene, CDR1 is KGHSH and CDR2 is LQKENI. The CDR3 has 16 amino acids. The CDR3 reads CASSPMRGVNNSPLHF. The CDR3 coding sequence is TGTGCCAGCTCACCCATGAGAGGGGTGAATAATTCACCCCTCCACTTT. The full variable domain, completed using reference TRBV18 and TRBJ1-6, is NAGVMQNPRHLVRRRGQEARLRCSPMKGHSHVYWYRQLPEEGLKFMVYLQKENIIDESGMPKERFSAEFPKEGPSILRIQQVVRGDSAAYFCASSPMRGVNNSPLHFGNGTRLTVT.

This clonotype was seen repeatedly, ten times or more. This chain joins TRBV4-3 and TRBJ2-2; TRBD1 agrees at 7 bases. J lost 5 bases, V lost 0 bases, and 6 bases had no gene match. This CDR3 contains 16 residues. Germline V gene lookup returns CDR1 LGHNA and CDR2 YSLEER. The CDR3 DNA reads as TGCGCCAGCAGCCAAGATGACGACAGGGTTACCGGGGAGCTGTTTTTT. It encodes CASSQDDDRVTGELFF.

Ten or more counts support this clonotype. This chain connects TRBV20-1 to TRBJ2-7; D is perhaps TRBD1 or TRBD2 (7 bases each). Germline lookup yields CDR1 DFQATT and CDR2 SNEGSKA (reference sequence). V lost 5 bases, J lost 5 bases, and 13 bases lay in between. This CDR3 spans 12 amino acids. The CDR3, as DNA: TGCAGTGCTCCCAGGGGGGGACACGAGCAGTACTTC. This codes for CSAPRGGHEQYF.

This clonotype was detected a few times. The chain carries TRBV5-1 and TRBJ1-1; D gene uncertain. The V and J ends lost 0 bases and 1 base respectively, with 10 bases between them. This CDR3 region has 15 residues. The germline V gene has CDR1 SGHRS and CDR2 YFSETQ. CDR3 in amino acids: CASSLDGEGNTEAFF. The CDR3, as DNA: TGCGCCAGCAGCTTGGATGGGGAGGGGAACACTGAAGCTTTCTTT.

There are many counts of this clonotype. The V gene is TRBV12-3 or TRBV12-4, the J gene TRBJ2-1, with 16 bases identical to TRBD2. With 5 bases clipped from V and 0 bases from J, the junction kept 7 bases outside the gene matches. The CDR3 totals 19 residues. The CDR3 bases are TGTGCCAGCAGTCCCGGGACTAGCGGGGGGGAGAGCTCCTACAATGAGCAGTTCTTC. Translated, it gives CASSPGTSGGESSYNEQFF.

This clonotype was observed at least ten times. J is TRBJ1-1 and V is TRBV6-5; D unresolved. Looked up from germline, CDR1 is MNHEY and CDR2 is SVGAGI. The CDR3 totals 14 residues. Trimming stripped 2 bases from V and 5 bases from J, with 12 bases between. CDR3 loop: CASSYMSLGTEAFF. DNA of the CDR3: TGTGCCAGCAGTTACATGAGCCTCGGGACTGAAGCTTTCTTT.

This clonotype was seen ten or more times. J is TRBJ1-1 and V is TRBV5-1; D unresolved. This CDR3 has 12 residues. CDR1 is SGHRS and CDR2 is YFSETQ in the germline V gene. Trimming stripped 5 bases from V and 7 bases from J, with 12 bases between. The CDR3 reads CASSGSQIEAFF. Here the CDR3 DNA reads TGCGCCAGCAGTGGATCACAAATTGAAGCTTTCTTT.

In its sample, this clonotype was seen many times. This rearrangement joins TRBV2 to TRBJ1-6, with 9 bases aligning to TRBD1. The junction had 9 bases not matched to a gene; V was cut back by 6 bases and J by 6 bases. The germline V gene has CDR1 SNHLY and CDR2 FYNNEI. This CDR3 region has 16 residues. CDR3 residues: CASSLRGDRVNSPLHF. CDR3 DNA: TGTGCCAGCAGCCTTCGGGGGGACAGGGTTAATTCACCCCTCCACTTT.

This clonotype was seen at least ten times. Here the CDR3 DNA reads TGCGCCAGCAGCTTGTTAGGGACAGGGTTAAACAATGAGCAGTTCTTC. As protein: CASSLLGTGLNNEQFF. The V call is TRBV5-1, the J call TRBJ2-1, with 9 nucleotides matching TRBD1. The germline V gene encodes CDR1 SGHRS and CDR2 YFSETQ. The CDR3 runs to 16 residues. With V trimmed by 1 base and J by 5 bases, 7 bases remained unmatched. Looking up the rest from reference TRBV5-1 and TRBJ2-1 gives the full variable domain: KAGVTQTPRYLIKTRGQQVTLSCSPISGHRSVSWYQQTPGQGLQFLFEYFSETQRNKGNFPGRFSGRQFSNSRSEMNVSTLELGDSALYLCASSLLGTGLNNEQFFGPGTRLTVL.

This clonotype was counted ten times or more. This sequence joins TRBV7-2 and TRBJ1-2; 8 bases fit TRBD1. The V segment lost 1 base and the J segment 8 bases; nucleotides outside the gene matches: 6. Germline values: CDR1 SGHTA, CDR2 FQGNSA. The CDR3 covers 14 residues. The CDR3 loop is CASSLGAGGGGYTF. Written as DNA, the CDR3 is TGTGCCAGCAGCTTAGGTGCAGGGGGCGGGGGCTACACCTTC.

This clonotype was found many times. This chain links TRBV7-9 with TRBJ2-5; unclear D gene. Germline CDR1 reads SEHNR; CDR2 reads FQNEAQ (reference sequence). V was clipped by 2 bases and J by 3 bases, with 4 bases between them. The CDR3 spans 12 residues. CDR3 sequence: CASSLREETQYF. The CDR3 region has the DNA TGTGCCAGCAGCTTAAGGGAAGAGACCCAGTACTTC. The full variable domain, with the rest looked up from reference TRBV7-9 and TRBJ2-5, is DTGVSQNPRHKITKRGQNVTFRCDPISEHNRLYWYRQTLGQGPEFLTYFQNEAQLEKSRLLSDRFSAERPKGSFSTLEIQRTEQGDSAMYLCASSLREETQYFGPGTRLLVL.

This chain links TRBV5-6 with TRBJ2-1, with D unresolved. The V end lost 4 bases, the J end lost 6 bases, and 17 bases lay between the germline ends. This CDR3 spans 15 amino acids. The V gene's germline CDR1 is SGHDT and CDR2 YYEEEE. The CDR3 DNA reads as TGTGCCAGCAGCCCGACTGGTTTCGCTATCAATGAGCAGTTCTTC. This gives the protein CASSPTGFAINEQFF. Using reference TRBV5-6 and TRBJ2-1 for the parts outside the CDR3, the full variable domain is DAGVTQSPTHLIKTRGQQVTLRCSPKSGHDTVSWYQQALGQGPQFIFQYYEEEERQRGNFPDRFSGHQFPNYSSELNVNALLLGDSALYLCASSPTGFAINEQFFGPGTRLTVL.

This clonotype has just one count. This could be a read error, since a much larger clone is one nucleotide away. The CDR3 DNA reads as TGTGCCTGTAGTATTGGGGGAGAGGTCTATGGCTACACCTTC. Protein product: CACSIGGEVYGYTF. This chain joins TRBV19 and TRBJ1-2, with D maybe TRBD1 (5 bases). Germline CDR1 reads LNHDA; CDR2 reads SQIVND (reference sequence). The CDR3 length is 14 residues.

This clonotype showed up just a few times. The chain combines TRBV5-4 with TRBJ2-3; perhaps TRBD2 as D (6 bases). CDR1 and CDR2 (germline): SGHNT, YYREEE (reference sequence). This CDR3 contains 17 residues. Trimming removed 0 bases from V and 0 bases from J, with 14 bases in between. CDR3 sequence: CASSLVGTDTSTDTQYF. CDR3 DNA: TGTGCCAGCAGCTTGGTAGGGACTGATACTAGCACAGATACGCAGTATTTT.

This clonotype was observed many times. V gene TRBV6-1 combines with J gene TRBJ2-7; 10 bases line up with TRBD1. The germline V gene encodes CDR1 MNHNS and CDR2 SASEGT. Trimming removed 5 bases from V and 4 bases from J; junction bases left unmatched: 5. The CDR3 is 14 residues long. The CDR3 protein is CASSKGQGLYEQYF. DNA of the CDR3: TGTGCCAGCAGTAAGGGACAGGGGTTGTACGAGCAGTACTTC.

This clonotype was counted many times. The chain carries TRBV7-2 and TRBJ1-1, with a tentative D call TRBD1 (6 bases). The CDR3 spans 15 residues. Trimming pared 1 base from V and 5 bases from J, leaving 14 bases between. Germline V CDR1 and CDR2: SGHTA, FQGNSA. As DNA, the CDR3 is TGTGCCAGCAGCTTAGTTCGGGGGGCACGGACTGAAGCTTTCTTT. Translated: CASSLVRGARTEAFF. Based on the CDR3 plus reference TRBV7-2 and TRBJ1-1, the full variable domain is GAGVSQSPSNKVTEKGKDVELRCDPISGHTALYWYRQSLGQGLEFLIYFQGNSAPDKSGLPSDRFSAERTGGSVSTLTIQRTQQEDSAVYLCASSLVRGARTEAFFGQGTRLTVV.

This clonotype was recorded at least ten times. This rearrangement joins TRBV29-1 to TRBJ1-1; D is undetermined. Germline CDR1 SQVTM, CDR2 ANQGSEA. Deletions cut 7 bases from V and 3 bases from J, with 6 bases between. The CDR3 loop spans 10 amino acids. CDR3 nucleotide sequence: TGCAGCGGGATGGACACTGAAGCTTTCTTT. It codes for CSGMDTEAFF.

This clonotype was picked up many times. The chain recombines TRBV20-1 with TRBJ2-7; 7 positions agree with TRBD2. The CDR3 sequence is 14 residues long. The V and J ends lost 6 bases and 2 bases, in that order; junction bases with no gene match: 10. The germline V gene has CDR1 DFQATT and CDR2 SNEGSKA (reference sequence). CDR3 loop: CSAPRGSQPYEQYV. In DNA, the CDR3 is TGCAGTGCCCCGCGGGGGAGCCAACCCTACGAGCAGTACGTC.

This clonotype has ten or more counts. CDR3: CSARDQVMNTEAFF. The CDR3 DNA reads as TGCAGTGCTAGAGATCAGGTGATGAACACTGAAGCTTTCTTT. The chain carries TRBV20-1 and TRBJ1-1; D is ambiguous. Trimming removed 0 bases from V and 0 bases from J, with 8 bases in between. From germline, CDR1 is DFQATT and CDR2 SNEGSKA (reference sequence). The CDR3 is made up of 14 amino acids.

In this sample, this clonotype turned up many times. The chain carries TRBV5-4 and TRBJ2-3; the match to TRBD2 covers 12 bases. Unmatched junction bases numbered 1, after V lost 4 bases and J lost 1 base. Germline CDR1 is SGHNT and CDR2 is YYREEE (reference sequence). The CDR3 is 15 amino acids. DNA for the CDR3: TGTGCCAGCAGCAGGACTAGCGGGGGCACAGATACGCAGTATTTT. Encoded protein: CASSRTSGGTDTQYF.

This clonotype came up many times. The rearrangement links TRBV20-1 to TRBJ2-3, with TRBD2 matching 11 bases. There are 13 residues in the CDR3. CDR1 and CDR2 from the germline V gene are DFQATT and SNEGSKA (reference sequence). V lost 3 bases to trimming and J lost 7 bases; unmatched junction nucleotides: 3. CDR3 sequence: CSASSGGVYTQYF. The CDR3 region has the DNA TGCAGTGCTAGTAGCGGGGGGGTATATACGCAGTATTTT.

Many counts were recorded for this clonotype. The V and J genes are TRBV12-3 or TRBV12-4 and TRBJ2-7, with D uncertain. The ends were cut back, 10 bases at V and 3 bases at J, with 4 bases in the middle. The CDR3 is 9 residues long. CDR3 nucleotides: TGTGCCATCAACTACGAGCAGTACTTC. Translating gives CAINYEQYF.

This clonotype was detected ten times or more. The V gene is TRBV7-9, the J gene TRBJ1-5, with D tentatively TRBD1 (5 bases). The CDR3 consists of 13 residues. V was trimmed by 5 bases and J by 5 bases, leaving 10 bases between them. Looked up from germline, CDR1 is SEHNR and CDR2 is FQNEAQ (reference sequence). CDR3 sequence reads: CASSRVGDQPQHF. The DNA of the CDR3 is TGTGCCAGCAGCCGTGTGGGGGATCAGCCCCAGCATTTT.

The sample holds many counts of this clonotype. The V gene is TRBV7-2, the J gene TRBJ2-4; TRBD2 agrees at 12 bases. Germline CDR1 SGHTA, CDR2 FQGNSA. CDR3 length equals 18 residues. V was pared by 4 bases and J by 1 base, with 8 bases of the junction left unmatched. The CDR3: CASSYGLAGTQAKNIQYF. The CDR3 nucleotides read TGTGCCAGCAGCTACGGACTAGCGGGAACACAGGCCAAAAACATTCAGTACTTC.

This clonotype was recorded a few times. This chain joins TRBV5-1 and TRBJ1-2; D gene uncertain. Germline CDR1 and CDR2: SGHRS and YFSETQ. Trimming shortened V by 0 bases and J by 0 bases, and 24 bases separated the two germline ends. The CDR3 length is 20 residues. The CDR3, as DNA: TGCGCCAGCAGCTTGGGTCATATGGTGTCGACCGACCCTTCTAACTATGGCTACACCTTC. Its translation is CASSLGHMVSTDPSNYGYTF. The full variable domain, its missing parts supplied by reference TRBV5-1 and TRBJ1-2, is KAGVTQTPRYLIKTRGQQVTLSCSPISGHRSVSWYQQTPGQGLQFLFEYFSETQRNKGNFPGRFSGRQFSNSRSEMNVSTLELGDSALYLCASSLGHMVSTDPSNYGYTFGSGTRLTVV.

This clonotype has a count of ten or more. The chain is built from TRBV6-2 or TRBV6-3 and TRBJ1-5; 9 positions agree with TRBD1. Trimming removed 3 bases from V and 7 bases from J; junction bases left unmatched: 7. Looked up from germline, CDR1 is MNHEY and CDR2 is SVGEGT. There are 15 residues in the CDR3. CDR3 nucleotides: TGTGCCAGCAGTTATCCGCCGGGACAGGGACAGCCCCAGCATTTT. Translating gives CASSYPPGQGQPQHF.